These T cell receptor beta chains were read from a single sample in a study of T-cell reconstitution after alpha-beta-depleted transplantation in children. A single record per CDR3 protein comes from TCRdb applying MiXCR to the PCR reads. The sample has 600,000 to 700,000 distinct CDR3 sequences; about 12% are singletons. The sequenced sample was PBMCs, obtained before TCRalphabeta/CD19-depleted stem cell transplant. The source of these receptors is a girl aged 2-10 years with congenital amegakaryocytic thrombocytopenia, due to receive a stem cell transplant. CDR3s include the opening cysteine and the closing phenylalanine or tryptophan. Fields, in order: V gene, clone size, CDR3 protein. Clone size, where shown, is once, few, many, or a class for clones that have expanded.

>TRBV3-1|.
CASSPDTSARVLNTQYF
>TRBV20-1|many
CSARPDNLADTQYF
>TRBV12-3/TRBV12-4|.
CASSSNNRGELFF
>TRBV5-1|many
CASSTGTGLYQPQHF
>TRBV5-1|few
CASSLAAQTYEQYF
>TRBV5-1|many
CASSGADRWTQYF
>TRBV12-3/TRBV12-4|many
CASSLAFGEQFF
>TRBV29-1|many
CSAHRAGGTYNEQFF
>TRBV29-1|many
CSVEAGGTIYF
>TRBV28|.
CASSLFTESSYEQYF
>TRBV7-6|.
CASSLHGASYNEQFF
>TRBV15|.
CATSARHNRNTEAFF
>TRBV29-1|.
CSAFSYRDSDYTF
>TRBV5-1|many
CASSSEADTQYF
>TRBV6-4|few
CASPGLAGYNEQFF
>TRBV20-1|.
CSARPPLADNEQFF
>TRBV20-1|.
CSASLAGRSETQYF
>TRBV20-1|few
CSAMGEGTYEQYF
>TRBV3-1|.
CASGRGGNTGELFF
>TRBV29-1|.
CSVEGDPTTPVSYNEQFF
>TRBV20-1|.
CSARLRGNQPQHF
>TRBV5-1|.
CASSLDNSREQFF
>TRBV28|.
CASSPSRTPYEQYF
>TRBV9|many
CASSEGDGDGYGYTF